This T cell receptor beta chain was captured in a study of quantifying T cell responses using KT2 cells. Across the study: Reverse transcription used primers in the TCR alpha and beta constant regions.

Known numbers of the T cell clone KT2 were added to PBMC. A range of KT2-to-PBMC ratios was made using fixed PBMC numbers. This clonotype has more than one count but fewer than ten. A single-stranded UMI oligo with SP2 sequence was ligated to cDNA 3' ends. An equimolar mix of RC1.1 and RC1.2 primed the beta chain across TRBC1 and TRBC2. Separate processing of TCR alpha and beta chains began at the second PCR. TCRdb ran MiXCR on the UMI-ligation and nested PCR reads and lists one entry per CDR3 protein. The sample lists 40,000 to 50,000 distinct CDR3 sequences; about 17% were seen once. Sample: PBMCs spiked with cells of the T cell clone KT2. The sequence came from a human donor.

The CDR3 coding sequence is TGTGCCAGCAGTGAAGCAAGGGGCGGCGGCAATCAGCCCCAGCATTTT. The encoded protein is CASSEARGGGNQPQHF. The gene calls are TRBV6-1 and TRBJ1-5; D is possibly TRBD1 (5 bases). Germline V gene data show CDR1 as MNHNS and CDR2 as SASEGT. V was pared by 0 bases and J by 2 bases, with 11 bases between. There are 16 residues in the CDR3.